This T cell receptor (beta chain) appears in the sequencing data of a study of blood T cell repertoires in COVID-19. Overall study: Spain, Italy and the United States supplied samples that represented acute and convalescent COVID-19. From T cells, B-cell-depleted T cells, or PBMCs came the material, which was cDNA or gDNA.

Germline CDR1 is SGHAT and CDR2 is FQNNGV. This CDR3 has 16 residues. V lost 2 bases and J lost 0, with 13 bases in between. In the original processing: Amplified reference gene primers provided the basis for estimating nucleated cell counts. The method was immunoSEQ multiplex PCR; TCRdb's version includes in-frame clones alone and lacks a portion of them. V and J calls and clone size are copied from that table; D and trimming were computed from the DNA. The data contain 150,000 to 200,000 clones, around 81% of them singletons. This chain links TRBV11-2 with TRBJ1-2; perhaps TRBD1 as D (6 bases). The sequence was collected from a human donor with acute or convalescent COVID-19. The donor label of this sample is uncertain. Sequencing was performed on peripheral blood. CDR3 region: CASSLITGRTNYGYTF. The CDR3 DNA is TGTGCCAGCAGCTTAATAACAGGGCGCACTAACTATGGCTACACCTTC.